This TCR beta chain was identified during a study of blood T cell repertoires in COVID-19 (dated by TCRdb to 2020 to 2021). Study-level background: The collaborator samples originated in the United States, Italy and Spain and spanned the acute and convalescent phases of COVID-19. The material from the prospective study consisted of cDNA or gDNA derived from T cells, B-cell-depleted T cells, or PBMCs. The dataset comprised deeply sampled blood TCRbeta repertoires from subjects exposed to, actively infected with, or recovered from COVID-19. The repertoires were released in a freely available public database intended as a resource for research on the immune response to SARS-CoV-2. The samples were drawn from two sources: the first 160 participants of the ongoing ImmuneRACE study, and 950 to 1,500 subjects contributed by 6 global collaborators. The sample metadata nearly always contained a de-identified subject ID, COVID-19 status, age in years and sex. Where HLA class I and class II types were available, the types were taken from metadata supplied by the sample provider, not from assay-based typing.

From the cysteine through the phenylalanine, the CDR3 covers 16 amino acids. CDR3 DNA only is kept here, 48 bases in frame from base 1. Ends trimmed: V by 4 bases, J by 0 bases; bases unmatched to a gene: 6. Looking up the germline V gene yields CDR1 MNHNS and CDR2 SASEGT. The full study reports these points: How much clinical and demographic metadata was included differed by source and by participant, and the metadata was provided uncurated.

This clone was seen a handful of times. Which antigen it targets is not known. Qualities for individual bases were not recorded, and no much larger clone is one base off. The immunoSEQ Assay, a bias-controlled multiplex PCR, was used to amplify TCRbeta CDR3 regions from genomic DNA. Concerning the study's data processing: The number of nucleated cells in each sample was estimated by amplification of reference gene primers within the assay. Sequence reads were collapsed and filtered to measure the absolute abundance of every unique TCRbeta CDR3 rearrangement. For each sample, productive Simpson clonality was calculated by taking the square root of Simpson's diversity index across productive rearrangements. This is the immuneACCESS table as TCRdb keeps it, with only in-frame sequences that have V and J called. A part of the clones is gone; compared with another copy, unresolved V genes explain less than half, and the rest is unexplained. V and J calls and clone size are as listed in that table; D and trimming were resolved from the DNA. For this sample there are 90,000 to 100,000 clones; approximately 86% appear just once. Jointly, the top ten make up approximately 1.7% of the sample.

The collaborating institutions used their own protocols to collect whole blood in K2EDTA tubes. For TCRbeta analysis, collaborators shipped samples in one of three forms: frozen whole blood, isolated PBMCs, or DNA extracted from either of those sample types. This TCR was sampled from a man older than 75 with acute or convalescent COVID-19. This chain joins TRBV6-1 to TRBJ1-5, with 7 bases in between that match TRBD1. The material sequenced was peripheral blood. The CDR3 region has the sequence CASSGTGWNSNQPQHF. The DNA sequence is given as TGTGCCAGCAGTGGGACAGGCTGGAATAGCAATCAGCCCCAGCATTTT.